This is a list of T cell receptor beta chains from one sample in a study of Ad26.COV2.S vaccination and SARS-CoV-2 variants. Sequencing was performed with immunoSEQ multiplex PCR; in TCRdb, only in-frame clones are kept and a portion is missing. This sample has a few hundred thousand clones; roughly 87% occur once, and the top ten carry roughly 3.1%. The sequencing used peripheral blood, collected in a trial of Ad26.COV2.S vaccine versus placebo. These TCRs come from a person between 18 and 65 years old who received the Ad26.COV2.S COVID-19 vaccine or a placebo. Both conserved end residues are part of each CDR3. The D gene is left open where the match is weak. Rows may omit the clone size; those that give it use once, few, many or a size class.

>-|TRBJ2-7|TRBV5-4|-
TGTGCCAGCAGCTCGTTTTTGGCAGGCCTCTTCTACGAGCAGTACTTC
CASSSFLAGLFYEQYF
>-|TRBJ1-1|TRBV5-4|once
TGTGCCAGCAGCTTGGGTGGGCAGGGTGGTGGGTTCACTGAAGCTTTCTTT
CASSLGGQGGGFTEAFF
>-|TRBJ1-4|TRBV5-1|-
TGCGCCAGCAGCTCCAGGGGAGTGGAAAAACTGTTTTTT
CASSSRGVEKLFF
>TRBD1|TRBJ1-2|TRBV19|-
TGTGCCAGTAGATGGATGTTGTCGGACAGGCCCATAACTAACTATGGCTACACCTTC
CASRWMLSDRPITNYGYTF
>-|TRBJ2-3|TRBV5-1|-
TGCGCCAGCAGCTCTACGGACAGCAGCACAGATACGCAGTATTTT
CASSSTDSSTDTQYF
>-|TRBJ2-5|TRBV4-3|-
TGCGCCAGCAGCCAAAGTCACGGAAAAGAGACCCAGTACTTC
CASSQSHGKETQYF
>TRBD2|TRBJ2-4|TRBV3-1/TRBV3-2|-
TGTGCCAGCAGCCAAGGCGGGGGGCCCAAAAACATTCAGTACTTC
CASSQGGGPKNIQYF
>TRBD1|TRBJ1-2|TRBV4-3|-
TGCGCCAGCAGCCAAGAGGGGACAGGGGATGGCTACACCTTC
CASSQEGTGDGYTF
>-|TRBJ2-1|TRBV30|-
TGTGCCTGGAGGGGGACAACGGGTGAGCAGTTCTTC
CAWRGTTGEQFF
>-|TRBJ1-1|TRBV14|-
TGTGCCAGCAGCCGAGCCCCGAGCACTGAAGCTTTCTTT
CASSRAPSTEAFF
>TRBD1|TRBJ1-2|TRBV2|-
TGTGCCAGCAGTGAAAACAACCCTCAGGCAGGGGGCGCGGATGGCTACACCTTC
CASSENNPQAGGADGYTF
>TRBD1|TRBJ2-3|TRBV7-2|-
TGTGCCAGCAGCTTAGCAGGGGGCAGGGGGACAGATACGCAGTATTTT
CASSLAGGRGTDTQYF
>-|TRBJ1-2|TRBV5-1|-
TGCGCCAGCAGCTTGAATTCGGCCCGCCCTGTGGATGGCTACACCTTC
CASSLNSARPVDGYTF
>-|TRBJ1-1|TRBV6-5|once
TGTGCCAGCAAGGCAGGGACAGCTTTCTTT
CASKAGTAFF
>TRBD2|TRBJ2-5|TRBV7-3|-
TGTGCCAGCAGCTTAACCGGTCCTAGCGGGGGTGGAGGGACCCAGTACTTC
CASSLTGPSGGGGTQYF
>TRBD1|TRBJ1-2|TRBV15|-
TGTGCCACCAGCAGAGGAGGCGGACAGGGTGCGTCATATGGCTACACCTTC
CATSRGGGQGASYGYTF
>TRBD1|TRBJ1-2|TRBV6-5|-
TGTGCCACCAGAAGACAGGGCTCAACTAACTATGGCTACACCTTC
CATRRQGSTNYGYTF
>-|TRBJ2-1|TRBV7-8|few
TGTGCCAGCACCGGTAAGGGCACCGGGGGCTCCTACAATGAGCAGTTCTTC
CASTGKGTGGSYNEQFF
>TRBD2|TRBJ2-1|TRBV7-6|once
TGTGCCAGCAGCTCGGAATCGGGGGGGCCTAACAATGAGCAGTTCTTC
CASSSESGGPNNEQFF
>-|TRBJ1-5|TRBV19|-
TGTGCCAGTAGTATAGAGGCAGGGTGGAATCAGCCCCAGCATTTT
CASSIEAGWNQPQHF
>TRBD1|TRBJ1-1|TRBV7-3|-
TGTGCCAGCAGCCGCGCCTCAGGGGGCAGGGCTGAAGCTTTCTTT
CASSRASGGRAEAFF
>TRBD1|TRBJ1-2|TRBV7-2|-
TGTGCCAGCAGCGCCCGGACAGGGGGTAACTATGGCTACACCTTC
CASSARTGGNYGYTF
>TRBD1|TRBJ1-2|TRBV7-9|once
TGTGCCAGCAGCCTACAGGGGGCGGATGGCTACACCTTC
CASSLQGADGYTF
>TRBD1|TRBJ1-3|TRBV19|-
TGTGCCAGTAGTACCCAACAGGGGACCTCTGGAAACACCATATATTTT
CASSTQQGTSGNTIYF
>TRBD1|TRBJ1-3|TRBV4-2|-
TGTGCCAGCAGCCAACCGGACAGGGAAACGGGAAACACCATATATTTT
CASSQPDRETGNTIYF
>-|TRBJ1-4|TRBV7-9|-
TGTGCCAGCAGCCTGGGAGGGGATCAGGAAAAACTGTTTTTT
CASSLGGDQEKLFF
>-|TRBJ1-6|TRBV6-2/TRBV6-3|-
TGTGCCAGCAGTTCCTTGGGAGCGCGGAATAATTCACCCCTCCACTTT
CASSSLGARNNSPLHF